This T cell receptor beta chain came from a study of T-cell reconstitution after alpha-beta-depleted transplantation in children. Preparation of the TCRbeta library involved a method that used unique molecular identifiers. TCRdb re-analysed the PCR reads in MiXCR, keeping a single row per CDR3 protein. This table holds around 960,000 distinct CDR3 sequences, less than 30% found once. This clonotype has ten or more counts. Its antigen is not known. Whole-study findings and limits: Surviving recipient cells, namely T cells and thymic progenitors, were the source of high day-60 TCRbeta diversity in some patients. After one year, T-cell counts and TCRbeta diversity mostly came from new T cells.

The sequencing here drew on PBMCs, mostly from graft donor cells, taken 360 days after TCRalphabeta/CD19-depleted stem cell transplant. This TCR was sampled from a boy under three years old who had a stem cell transplant for SCID, so the T cells may come from the graft donor.

The chain's CDR3 is CATSKDSQETQYF. The DNA of the CDR3 is TGTGCCACCAGCAAAGACAGTCAAGAGACCCAGTACTTC. This rearrangement joins TRBV15 to TRBJ2-5; a possible D gene is TRBD1 (5 bases). The V end lost 4 bases, the J end lost 2 bases, and 8 bases lay between the germline ends. There are 13 residues in the CDR3. CDR1 and CDR2 from the germline V gene are LNHNV and YYDKDF (reference sequence). The variable domain in full, with the rest retrieved from reference TRBV15 and TRBJ2-5, is DAMVIQNPRYQVTQFGKPVTLSCSQTLNHNVMYWYQQKSSQAPKLLFHYYDKDFNNEADTPDNFQSRRPNTSFCFLDIRSPGLGDTAMYLCATSKDSQETQYFGPGTRLLVL.